This T cell receptor (beta chain) was recovered during a study of blood T cell repertoires in COVID-19. On the study more broadly: Samples representing acute and convalescent COVID-19 were sourced from the United States, Italy and Spain. The cDNA or gDNA used as material had been derived from T cells, B-cell-depleted T cells, or PBMCs.

Germline CDR1 and CDR2: SEHNR and FQNEAQ (reference sequence). V lost 4 bases, J lost 0 bases, and 15 bases lay in between. This CDR3 contains 17 residues. In the authors' workflow: Estimation of nucleated cell counts relied on the amplification of reference gene primers. Method: immunoSEQ multiplex PCR; TCRdb's copy keeps in-frame clones and lacks some. V and J calls plus clone size are reproduced from that table; the DNA served to infer D and trimming. Of about 250,000 clones in the sample, roughly 91% were seen once. The source is a man between 25 and 39 years old with acute or convalescent COVID-19. This rearrangement joins TRBV7-9 to TRBJ1-4, with D perhaps TRBD1 (6 bases). Sequencing was performed on peripheral blood. The CDR3 reads CASSSRGGPATNEKLFF. CDR3 sequence (DNA): TGTGCCAGCAGCTCTCGCGGGGGCCCCGCAACTAATGAAAAACTGTTTTTT.